The 10 T cell receptor beta chains listed next were all sequenced from one sample in a study of blood T cell repertoires in COVID-19. Here immunoSEQ multiplex PCR was the method, and the copy in TCRdb shows in-frame clones only, minus some. Of 160,000 or so clones in the sample, approximately 90% were seen once. The source material was peripheral blood. Receptors originate from a man aged 18 to 30 with acute or convalescent COVID-19.

The chain joins TRBV9 to TRBJ2-1; 9 bases line up with TRBD1. Trimming removed 2 bases from V and 9 bases from J; junction bases left unmatched: 9. CDR1 is SGDLS and CDR2 is YYNGEE in the germline V gene. The CDR3 loop spans 15 amino acids. The CDR3 region has the DNA TGTGCCAGCAGCGTGTCGGGACAGGGAAGTCTTGAGCAGTTCTTC. It specifies CASSVSGQGSLEQFF.

This clone was observed a single time. The V call is TRBV4-1, the J call TRBJ2-5, with 8 bases lining up with TRBD2. The J segment lost 3 bases and the V segment lost 1 base, leaving 10 bases of the junction unmatched. The germline V gene encodes CDR1 MGHRA and CDR2 YSYEKL. The CDR3 sequence is 17 residues long. The CDR3 loop reads CASSQGPGAGVKETQYF. DNA of the CDR3: TGCGCCAGCAGCCAAGGCCCCGGAGCGGGGGTTAAAGAGACCCAGTACTTC.

The genes are TRBV5-6 and TRBJ1-5, with 7 bases aligning to TRBD1. Germline CDR1 SGHDT, CDR2 YYEEEE. CDR3 length equals 15 residues. With V trimmed by 3 bases and J by 4 bases, 7 bases remained unmatched. The CDR3 sequence is CASSWDRVGNQPQHF. The CDR3 nucleotides read TGTGCCAGCAGCTGGGACAGAGTAGGAAATCAGCCCCAGCATTTT.

This rearrangement joins TRBV3-1 (or the pseudogene TRBV3-2) to TRBJ2-7, with TRBD1 matching 7 bases. The V gene end was trimmed by 4 bases and the J gene end by 3 bases; junction bases not matched to a gene: 3. The CDR3 covers 13 residues. Germline-derived CDR1 and CDR2 are LGHDT and YNNKEL (reference sequence). DNA of the CDR3: TGTGCCAGCAGCCGGGGACAGAGCTACGAGCAGTACTTC. Translating gives CASSRGQSYEQYF.

The rearrangement uses TRBV27 and TRBJ1-5; the D is unclear. The ends were cut back, 2 bases at V and 11 bases at J, with 25 bases in the middle. The CDR3 length is 17 residues. From germline, CDR1 is MNHEY and CDR2 SMNVEV (reference sequence). CDR3 loop: CASSLKGSRSGGWAQHF. DNA of the CDR3: TGTGCCAGCAGTTTAAAGGGCAGTAGGTCCGGAGGATGGGCCCAGCATTTT.

CDR3 nucleotide sequence: TGTGCCAGCAGTTCCCAGACAGGGCGTGACACTGAAGCTTTCTTT. Its translation: CASSSQTGRDTEAFF. The genes are TRBV6-5 and TRBJ1-1; 7 bases map to TRBD1. The length of the CDR3 is 15 residues. The V gene's germline CDR1 is MNHEY and CDR2 SVGAGI. Trimming removed 4 bases from V and 3 bases from J; junction bases left unmatched: 8.

This chain uses TRBV4-2 with TRBJ1-1; TRBD1 agrees at 11 bases. The CDR3 covers 15 residues. CDR1 and CDR2 (germline): LGHNA, YNFKEQ. The V and J ends lost 5 bases and 10 bases, in that order; junction bases with no gene match: 12. The CDR3 loop reads CASSAGGQGVVGAFF. For the CDR3, the DNA is TGTGCCAGCAGCGCAGGGGGACAGGGGGTCGTTGGAGCTTTCTTT.

CDR3 in amino acids: CAIRGLNGQNYGYTF. The CDR3, as DNA: TGTGCCATCAGAGGCCTTAATGGACAGAACTATGGCTACACCTTC. The chain is built from TRBV10-3 and TRBJ1-2; tentative D call: TRBD1 (6 bases). V was clipped by 6 bases and J by 2 bases, with 16 bases between them. Germline CDR1 is ENHRY and CDR2 is SYGVKD. This CDR3 has 15 amino acids.

V and J are TRBV5-1 and TRBJ1-5; D may be TRBD1 (5 bases). Germline assignment: CDR1 SGHRS and CDR2 YFSETQ. The germline V and J ends were trimmed by 0 bases and 6 bases, with 13 bases remaining between them. This CDR3 spans 15 amino acids. The CDR3: CASSLGGGWGQPQHF. DNA of the CDR3: TGCGCCAGCAGCTTGGGGGGCGGCTGGGGTCAGCCCCAGCATTTT. The variable domain in full, with the rest retrieved from reference TRBV5-1 and TRBJ1-5, is KAGVTQTPRYLIKTRGQQVTLSCSPISGHRSVSWYQQTPGQGLQFLFEYFSETQRNKGNFPGRFSGRQFSNSRSEMNVSTLELGDSALYLCASSLGGGWGQPQHFGDGTRLSIL.

This sequence joins TRBV19 and TRBJ1-2, with 8 bases lining up with TRBD1. V shed 5 bases, J shed 3 bases, and the junction held 5 bases outside the gene matches. This CDR3 is built from 14 residues. Germline CDR1 is LNHDA and CDR2 is SQIVND (reference sequence). CDR3 in amino acids: CASSQKQGDYGYTF. As DNA, the CDR3 is TGTGCCAGTAGTCAGAAACAGGGGGACTATGGCTACACCTTC.